Each of the 8 T cell receptor beta chains below was sequenced from the same sample in a study of T cells in Graves' hyperthyroidism and ophthalmopathy. Amplified TCR beta CDR3 regions derived from RNA transcripts. The HTBI primer set drove a first-round RT-PCR of the TCR CDR3. TCRdb redid the calling of the multiplex PCR reads with MiXCR, one entry per CDR3 protein. The data contain a few hundred thousand distinct CDR3 sequences, roughly 20% of them singletons. Sequenced input: blood. Receptors were obtained from a man aged 18 to 30 with Graves' hyperthyroidism.

The V gene is TRBV6-5, the J gene TRBJ1-1; D is unresolved. CDR3 length: 15 amino acids. CDR1 and CDR2 (germline): MNHEY, SVGAGI. Trimming took off 0 bases at V and 4 bases at J, with 12 bases between the two ends. CDR3 coding DNA: TGTGCCAGCAGTTACTCTCTTCGCGGTGGCACTGAAGCTTTCTTT. Protein sequence: CASSYSLRGGTEAFF.

This clonotype was detected only a few times. The chain has TRBV6-2 or TRBV6-3 and TRBJ1-5, with TRBD1 matching over 11 bases. J lost 2 bases, V lost 6 bases, and 15 bases had no gene match. Germline V CDR1 and CDR2: MNHEY, SVGEGT. The CDR3 spans 19 residues. CDR3 loop: CASSHSRDRGTLRNQPQHF. The CDR3 nucleotides read TGTGCCAGCAGCCACTCCCGGGACAGGGGGACCCTTCGCAATCAGCCCCAGCATTTT.

The V call is TRBV6-5, the J call TRBJ2-4; D possibly uses TRBD1 or TRBD2 (5 bases each). Germline CDR1 and CDR2: MNHEY and SVGAGI. V was shortened by 4 bases and J by 12 bases, with 16 bases between the two germline ends. This CDR3 is built from 13 residues. The chain's CDR3 is CASSLEARDDQYF. CDR3 DNA: TGTGCCAGCAGTTTGGAGGCCAGGGACGATCAGTACTTC.

J is TRBJ1-1 and V is TRBV5-1, with 9 bases matching TRBD1. The V gene's germline CDR1 is SGHRS and CDR2 YFSETQ. Unmatched junction bases numbered 8, after V lost 5 bases and J lost 3 bases. The CDR3 length is 15 residues. CDR3: CASRTTGGRDTEAFF. The CDR3 DNA follows: TGCGCCAGCAGGACTACAGGGGGCCGGGACACTGAAGCTTTCTTT.

In its sample, this clonotype was seen a few times. V gene TRBV20-1 combines with J gene TRBJ1-3; 10 bases are a match to TRBD1. The trim removed 6 bases at V and 2 bases at J, leaving 7 bases unmatched. The V gene's germline CDR1 is DFQATT and CDR2 SNEGSKA (reference sequence). The CDR3 length is 15 residues. CDR3 residues: CSARSGTGAGNTIYF. The CDR3 nucleotides are TGCAGTGCCAGATCCGGGACAGGGGCTGGAAACACCATATATTTT.

This clonotype was recorded at least ten times. The CDR3, as DNA: TGTGCCAGCAGCTCAGCGGGACACCGTGCCTACGAGCAGTACTTC. It translates to CASSSAGHRAYEQYF. The chain recombines TRBV6-1 with TRBJ2-7; a weak D match, TRBD2 (7 bases). Germline assignment: CDR1 MNHNS and CDR2 SASEGT. The CDR3 runs 15 residues. Trimming took off 6 bases at V and 2 bases at J, with 17 bases between the two ends.

This clonotype was seen many times. V usage is TRBV12-3 or TRBV12-4 and J usage is TRBJ2-7; the D gene could be TRBD1 or TRBD2 (5 bases each). The V and J ends lost 5 bases and 12 bases respectively, with 17 bases between them. The CDR3 totals 12 residues. CDR3 nucleotide sequence: TGTGCCAGCAGTCAATACCGGGACCAGCGGTACTTC. Translating gives CASSQYRDQRYF.

This clonotype was counted at least ten times. The chain joins TRBV12-3 or TRBV12-4 to TRBJ2-2; perhaps TRBD1 as D (5 bases). The CDR3 consists of 15 residues. Trimming took off 2 bases at V and 3 bases at J, with 10 bases between the two ends. CDR3 in DNA: TGTGCCAGCAGTTTAATCCAGGGTCACACCGGGGAGCTGTTTTTT. It yields the protein CASSLIQGHTGELFF.